What follows are 25 T cell receptor beta chains derived from one specimen sequenced in a study of shared clonotypes between healthy human individuals. The repertoire was sequenced with immunoSEQ multiplex PCR; TCRdb's copy has only in-frame clones and lacks some. The table lists around 2,100,000 clones, over 85% of them singletons, with more than 0.95% in the top ten. Selected positively for CCR7 and CD45RO-negative, naive CD8 cells excluded terminally differentiated effector memory CD45RA+ cells. Specimen: naive CD8+ T cells sorted from blood. The receptors were gathered from a man between 18 and 35 years old in good health.

V usage is TRBV4-1 and J usage is TRBJ2-7; a possible D gene is TRBD2 (6 bases). V lost 3 bases, J lost 6 bases, and 9 bases lay in between. The germline V gene encodes CDR1 MGHRA and CDR2 YSYEKL. The CDR3 extends over 12 amino acids. The CDR3 loop is CASSHPGLEQYF. The CDR3 DNA follows: TGCGCCAGCAGCCACCCGGGACTCGAGCAGTACTTC.

The chain couples TRBV9 to TRBJ2-1; D unclear. Per germline, CDR1 SGDLS and CDR2 YYNGEE. Trimming took off 3 bases at V and 9 bases at J, with 10 bases between the two ends. This CDR3 is built from 12 residues. The CDR3 DNA sequence: TGTGCCAGCAGCGCTCACGGGCCTGAGCAGTTCTTC. Its translation is CASSAHGPEQFF.

V is TRBV27 and J is TRBJ1-1; D call uncertain. CDR3 length: 13 amino acids. V shed 7 bases and J shed 8 bases, with 17 bases lying between them. Germline V CDR1 and CDR2: MNHEY, SMNVEV (reference sequence). CDR3 DNA: TGTGCCAGCAAATGGATCCCGAACGCAGAAGCTTTCTTT. Amino acid sequence: CASKWIPNAEAFF.

In nucleotides, the CDR3 is TGTGCCAGCAGTGGGGCTCGCACAGATACGCAGTATTTT. Translation gives CASSGARTDTQYF. The V and J genes are TRBV9 and TRBJ2-3; maybe TRBD1 (5 bases). CDR1 and CDR2 (germline): SGDLS, YYNGEE. The length of the CDR3 is 13 residues. Trimming shortened V by 5 bases and J by 1 base, and 8 bases separated the two germline ends.

The V call is TRBV13, the J call TRBJ1-2; no clear D. V lost 7 bases and J 8 bases, leaving 23 bases between the germline ends. This CDR3 region has 15 residues. Germline CDR1 reads PRHDT; CDR2 reads FYEKMQ (reference sequence). CDR3 sequence: CASTQVPKGREGYTF. The CDR3 DNA reads TGTGCCAGCACCCAAGTCCCGAAGGGTCGGGAAGGCTACACCTTC. The full variable domain, completed using reference TRBV13 and TRBJ1-2, is AAGVIQSPRHLIKEKRETATLKCYPIPRHDTVYWYQQGPGQDPQFLISFYEKMQSDKGSIPDRFSAQQFSDYHSELNMSSLELGDSALYFCASTQVPKGREGYTFGSGTRLTVV.

The chain employs TRBV7-6 and TRBJ1-1; TRBD1 is a possible D gene (5 bases). From germline, CDR1 is SGHVS and CDR2 FNYEAQ. CDR3 length: 13 amino acids. The V end lost 1 base, the J end lost 4 bases, and 7 bases lay between the germline ends. CDR3 nucleotide sequence: TGTGCCAGCAGCTTAGACGGGACCACTGAAGCTTTCTTT. As protein: CASSLDGTTEAFF.

Concerning this clone: Germline is not matched at one junction end, which may reflect a read error. This sequence joins TRBV10-1 and TRBJ2-7; no definite D call. This CDR3 contains 12 residues. Looked up from germline, CDR1 is WNHNN and CDR2 is SYGVQD (reference sequence). As DNA, the CDR3 is TGCGCCAGCAATGAGTTCTCCTACGAGCAGTACTTC. This gives the protein CASNEFSYEQYF.

The chain couples TRBV11-2 to TRBJ2-7; D is perhaps TRBD1 or TRBD2 (5 bases each). Germline-derived CDR1 and CDR2 are SGHAT and FQNNGV. This CDR3 has 15 amino acids. Between the trimmed V and J ends, which lost 4 bases and 4 bases, there was a span of 17 bases. The DNA of the CDR3 is TGTGCCAGCAGCTCCTTAACCGGGACGACGTACGAGCAGTACTTC. Translated, it gives CASSSLTGTTYEQYF.

J is TRBJ1-2 and V is TRBV5-6; possible D gene TRBD1, 6 bases. V was clipped by 7 bases and J by 8 bases, with 18 bases between them. This CDR3 spans 13 amino acids. CDR1 is SGHDT and CDR2 is YYEEEE in the germline V gene. The CDR3 DNA follows: TGTGCCAGCCACCACCAGGGGTCAGAAGGCTACACCTTC. It codes for CASHHQGSEGYTF.

The rearrangement uses TRBV27 and TRBJ1-6, with 10 bases fitting TRBD1. J lost 12 bases, V lost 1 base, and 6 bases had no gene match. Germline values: CDR1 MNHEY, CDR2 SMNVEV (reference sequence). The length of the CDR3 is 15 residues. CDR3 protein: CASSLLGDRGGPLHF. The CDR3 coding sequence is TGTGCCAGCAGTTTATTAGGGGACAGGGGTGGACCCCTCCACTTT.

This clone was observed once. The chain combines TRBV19 with TRBJ1-1; tentative D call: TRBD1 (6 bases). CDR1 is LNHDA and CDR2 is SQIVND in the germline V gene (reference sequence). The CDR3 totals 13 residues. Trimming took off 9 bases at V and 1 base at J, with 12 bases between the two ends. The CDR3 bases are TGTGCCAGCCGACAGGTCAGGAACACTGAAGCTTTCTTT. Amino acids: CASRQVRNTEAFF. Based on the CDR3 plus reference TRBV19 and TRBJ1-1, the full variable domain is DGGITQSPKYLFRKEGQNVTLSCEQNLNHDAMYWYRQDPGQGLRLIYYSQIVNDFQKGDIAEGYSVSREKKESFPLTVTSAQKNPTAFYLCASRQVRNTEAFFGQGTRLTVV.

The chain has TRBV11-3 and TRBJ2-3, with D possibly TRBD2 on 5 matching bases. V lost 5 bases, J lost 3 bases, and 12 bases lay in between. CDR1 and CDR2 from the germline V gene are SGHNT and YENEEA. The CDR3 covers 14 residues. In DNA form, the CDR3 reads TGTGCCAGCAGCACCCGGACGGGGACAGATACGCAGTATTTT. Its translation is CASSTRTGTDTQYF.

The rearrangement uses TRBV4-3 and TRBJ2-1; 7 bases line up with TRBD2. Per germline, CDR1 LGHNA and CDR2 YSLEER. The trim removed 3 bases at V and 5 bases at J, leaving 16 bases unmatched. CDR3 length equals 18 residues. CDR3 protein: CASSHLIREGRKDNEQFF. The DNA of the CDR3 is TGCGCCAGCAGCCACCTCATTAGGGAGGGCCGGAAGGACAATGAGCAGTTCTTC.

With respect to this clone: Within the sample, other DNA sequences also encode this same CDR3. The chain is built from TRBV28 and TRBJ1-3, with D possibly being TRBD1 (5 bases). The CDR3 has 14 residues. Germline lookup yields CDR1 MDHEN and CDR2 SYDVKM. V gave up 4 bases and J gave up 4 bases, with 11 bases separating them. Here the CDR3 DNA reads TGTGCCAGCAGTTCCGGGACCGGCGGAAACACCATATATTTT. Translated: CASSSGTGGNTIYF.

This clone has just a few counts. CDR3 in amino acids: CASSRRQGIYEQYF. In nucleotides, the CDR3 is TGTGCCAGTAGTCGGCGACAGGGGATCTACGAGCAGTACTTC. The chain carries TRBV19 and TRBJ2-7, with 8 bases matching TRBD1. Looked up from germline, CDR1 is LNHDA and CDR2 is SQIVND (reference sequence). The CDR3 loop spans 14 amino acids. With 5 bases clipped from V and 3 bases from J, the junction kept 6 bases outside the gene matches.

V gene TRBV2 combines with J gene TRBJ2-7; the D gene is possibly TRBD1 (5 bases). CDR3 length equals 16 residues. Looked up from germline, CDR1 is SNHLY and CDR2 is FYNNEI. Trimming stripped 0 bases from V and 0 bases from J, with 12 bases between. CDR3 in DNA: TGTGCCAGCAGTGAAGCGAACACAGGAAACTCCTACGAGCAGTACTTC. Encoded protein: CASSEANTGNSYEQYF.

This chain joins TRBV6-5 and TRBJ2-7; tentatively, D is TRBD1 (5 bases). This CDR3 region has 15 residues. The germline V gene has CDR1 MNHEY and CDR2 SVGAGI. V lost 6 bases and J 2 bases, leaving 17 bases between the germline ends. In DNA form, the CDR3 reads TGTGCCAGCAGGATATCAGGGCTGGGTACCTACGAGCAGTACTTC. It translates to CASRISGLGTYEQYF.

The DNA of the CDR3 is TGTGCCAGCAGCTCTCGGGACAGGCCGTCCGAGCAGTACTTC. It codes for CASSSRDRPSEQYF. The chain couples TRBV9 to TRBJ2-7, with 8 nucleotides matching TRBD1. The germline V gene encodes CDR1 SGDLS and CDR2 YYNGEE. J gave up 6 bases and V 4 bases, and 9 bases lay outside the gene matches. The CDR3 has 14 residues.

The chain combines TRBV27 with TRBJ2-3; 9 nucleotides align to TRBD2. The trim removed 8 bases at V and 4 bases at J, leaving 10 bases unmatched. The germline V gene has CDR1 MNHEY and CDR2 SMNVEV (reference sequence). The CDR3 contains 15 residues. This CDR3 reads CASGWAGGPSDTQYF. The DNA of the CDR3 is TGTGCCAGCGGATGGGCGGGGGGGCCTTCAGATACGCAGTATTTT.

V gene TRBV2 combines with J gene TRBJ2-3; D not resolved. Germline V gene data show CDR1 as SNHLY and CDR2 as FYNNEI. This CDR3 spans 15 amino acids. The V end lost 6 bases, the J end lost 1 base, and 14 bases lay between the germline ends. The DNA of the CDR3 is TGTGCCAGCAGCCCCGGACCCGATGGCACAGATACGCAGTATTTT. It is translated as CASSPGPDGTDTQYF.

The rearrangement links TRBV6-5 to TRBJ2-7; D is perhaps TRBD1 (6 bases). The CDR3 consists of 16 residues. Trimming removed 0 bases from V and 4 bases from J, with 16 bases in between. Germline CDR1 and CDR2: MNHEY and SVGAGI. In nucleotides, the CDR3 is TGTGCCAGCAGTTACTCCGCAGGGGAAAAGGGTTACGAGCAGTACTTC. Translating gives CASSYSAGEKGYEQYF.

The chain links TRBV4-1 to TRBJ2-7; 9 bases align to TRBD1. The CDR3 spans 18 residues. The germline gives CDR1 MGHRA, CDR2 YSYEKL. V lost 0 bases, J lost 2 bases, and 11 bases stayed unmatched. CDR3 sequence reads: CASSQESIPGQGPYEQYF. CDR3 in DNA: TGCGCCAGCAGCCAAGAATCGATCCCGGGACAGGGACCCTACGAGCAGTACTTC.

The J gene is TRBJ1-1, the V gene TRBV30; weak D call: TRBD1 (5 bases). The V end was cut by 4 bases, the J end by 3 bases, with 18 bases between. This CDR3 spans 15 amino acids. Germline assignment: CDR1 GTSNPN and CDR2 SVGIG (reference sequence). The CDR3 loop reads CAWNPGGALHTEAFF. Here the CDR3 DNA reads TGTGCCTGGAATCCAGGCGGGGCACTTCACACTGAAGCTTTCTTT.

The sample holds one count of this clone. The chain has TRBV20-1 and TRBJ2-1; D call uncertain. There are 8 residues in the CDR3. V lost 6 bases and J 9 bases, leaving 3 bases between the germline ends. Germline-derived CDR1 and CDR2 are DFQATT and SNEGSKA (reference sequence). The CDR3 bases are TGCAGTGCGGGTGAGCAGTTCTTC. Its translation: CSAGEQFF.

A word on this clone: Other nucleotide sequences from this sample produce the same CDR3. The rearrangement links TRBV5-4 to TRBJ2-2, with D unresolved. The CDR3 consists of 13 residues. The germline gives CDR1 SGHNT, CDR2 YYREEE (reference sequence). V was shortened by 4 bases and J by 0 bases, with 4 bases between the two germline ends. CDR3 nucleotides: TGTGCCAGCAGCCCTCCGAACACCGGGGAGCTGTTTTTT. Translating gives CASSPPNTGELFF.